Below are 15 T cell receptor beta chains sequenced from a single sample in a study of radiation and T cells in renal cell carcinoma (dated by TCRdb to the early 2020s). The library was made by the immunoSEQ multiplex PCR assay. TCRdb's version of the immuneACCESS table is confined to in-frame rearrangements and falls short of the full clone set. An unresolved V gene accounts for under half of the shortfall where checked; the remainder is of unknown origin. Counted in this sample were roughly 86,000 clones; around 81% of them appeared once. The ten largest account for around 9.1% of the sample. According to the study, the label for this sample's time point signals: blood 4 weeks post-SBRT, at nephrectomy. In the paper's terms, the treatment or condition label means: 15 Gy SBRT to primary tumor, nephrectomy 4 weeks later. Sequenced here: blood, sampled from a patient whose treatment included radiotherapy and nephrectomy. These receptors came from a man in his forties or fifties with renal cell carcinoma.

The chain combines TRBV7-3 with TRBJ2-3; D possibly corresponds to TRBD2 (6 bases). The V end was cut by 5 bases, the J end by 6 bases, with 15 bases between. This CDR3 spans 14 amino acids. The V gene's germline CDR1 is SGHTA and CDR2 FQGTGA. As DNA, the CDR3 is TGTGCCAGCAGCGATCCCGGACGGGAGGATACGCAGTATTTT. Translated: CASSDPGREDTQYF.

J is TRBJ2-1 and V is TRBV14; TRBD2 agrees at 10 bases. This CDR3 region has 19 residues. The ends lost 0 bases at V and 0 bases at J; junction bases unmatched: 8. CDR1 and CDR2 (germline): SGHDN, FVKESK. The CDR3 loop is CASSQELTSGVRSYNEQFF. For the CDR3, the DNA is TGTGCCAGCAGCCAAGAATTAACTAGCGGGGTTCGCTCCTACAATGAGCAGTTCTTC.

The CDR3 bases are TGTGCCAGCAGTCTGGGGAATGGTCTCTACAATGAGCAGTTCTTC. This gives the protein CASSLGNGLYNEQFF. The chain carries TRBV6-5 and TRBJ2-1; no definite D call. The CDR3 sequence is 15 residues long. Germline lookup yields CDR1 MNHEY and CDR2 SVGAGI. Trimming removed 5 bases at V and 3 bases at J, with 14 bases between.

The V call is TRBV27, the J call TRBJ2-4; D may match TRBD1 or TRBD2 (5 bases each). The CDR3 length is 16 residues. Trimming cost V 1 base and J 2 bases, with 12 bases left between them. The germline CDR1 and CDR2 sequences are MNHEY and SMNVEV (reference sequence). The CDR3 spells CASSLFGAAPKNIQYF. The DNA of the CDR3 is TGTGCCAGCAGTTTATTCGGGGCGGCCCCCAAAAACATTCAGTACTTC.

The DNA of the CDR3 is TGTGCCAGCAGTGAACAATCCTACAGGGACACTGAAGCTTTCTTT. Its translation: CASSEQSYRDTEAFF. The chain carries TRBV2 and TRBJ1-1; a possible D gene is TRBD1 (6 bases). Germline loops: CDR1 SNHLY, CDR2 FYNNEI. The CDR3 totals 15 residues. With 2 bases removed from V and 3 bases from J, the gap between germline ends came to 13 bases. Based on the CDR3 plus reference TRBV2 and TRBJ1-1, the full variable domain is EPEVTQTPSHQVTQMGQEVILRCVPISNHLYFYWYRQILGQKVEFLVSFYNNEISEKSEIFDDQFSVERPDGSNFTLKIRSTKLEDSAMYFCASSEQSYRDTEAFFGQGTRLTVV.

This chain joins TRBV11-3 and TRBJ2-5, with 13 bases aligning to TRBD2. Losses at the gene ends were 5 bases for V and 2 bases for J; bases not matched to a gene: 2. The CDR3 has 15 amino acids. Germline CDR1 SGHNT, CDR2 YENEEA. The CDR3 region has the DNA TGTGCCAGCAGCCCGGGACTAGCGGGGCAAGAGACCCAGTACTTC. The encoded protein is CASSPGLAGQETQYF. Complete variable domain (other parts from reference TRBV11-3 and TRBJ2-5): EAGVVQSPRYKIIEKKQPVAFWCNPISGHNTLYWYLQNLGQGPELLIRYENEEAVDDSQLPKDRFSAERLKGVDSTLKIQPAELGDSAVYLCASSPGLAGQETQYFGPGTRLLVL.

The chain carries TRBV19 and TRBJ1-2; D uncertain. This CDR3 is 12 amino acids long. With 2 bases removed from V and 8 bases from J, the gap between germline ends came to 9 bases. CDR1 and CDR2 from the germline V gene are LNHDA and SQIVND (reference sequence). CDR3: CASSISTSGYTF. In DNA form, the CDR3 reads TGTGCCAGTAGTATATCCACGTCCGGCTACACCTTC.

The chain is built from TRBV6-4 and TRBJ2-3; D possibly corresponds to TRBD1 (6 bases). This CDR3 contains 14 residues. Trimming took off 4 bases at V and 4 bases at J, with 12 bases between the two ends. Germline V lookup: CDR1 MRHNA, CDR2 SNTAGT. The CDR3 spells CASSVNRDADTQYF. The CDR3 DNA sequence: TGTGCCAGCAGTGTTAACAGGGACGCAGATACGCAGTATTTT.

The rearrangement links TRBV7-2 to TRBJ2-3; D might be TRBD1 (6 bases). V was clipped by 3 bases and J by 0 bases, with 10 bases between them. Germline V gene sequence: CDR1 SGHTA, CDR2 FQGNSA. The CDR3 runs to 15 residues. Here the CDR3 reads CASSFGTPSTDTQYF. The CDR3 nucleotides read TGTGCCAGCAGCTTCGGGACACCTAGCACAGATACGCAGTATTTT.

The rearrangement links TRBV4-3 to TRBJ2-3; tentative D call: TRBD1 (5 bases). V was trimmed by 0 bases and J by 6 bases, leaving 7 bases between them. CDR3 length equals 13 residues. The germline CDR1 and CDR2 sequences are LGHNA and YSLEER. The CDR3 DNA reads TGCGCCAGCAGCCAAGACAGGGTGGATACGCAGTATTTT. Its protein product is CASSQDRVDTQYF.

The chain carries TRBV7-9 and TRBJ1-1, with TRBD1 matching 7 bases. J was trimmed by 5 bases and V by 4 bases; bases with no gene match: 10. The CDR3 is made up of 15 amino acids. CDR1 and CDR2 from the germline V gene are SEHNR and FQNEAQ (reference sequence). The CDR3 loop reads CASSSRQGAGTEAFF. As DNA, the CDR3 is TGTGCCAGCAGCTCCCGACAGGGCGCGGGGACTGAAGCTTTCTTT. Based on the CDR3 plus reference TRBV7-9 and TRBJ1-1, the full variable domain is DTGVSQNPRHKITKRGQNVTFRCDPISEHNRLYWYRQTLGQGPEFLTYFQNEAQLEKSRLLSDRFSAERPKGSFSTLEIQRTEQGDSAMYLCASSSRQGAGTEAFFGQGTRLTVV.

The chain recombines TRBV30 with TRBJ2-7; D gene unclear. The CDR3 runs to 14 residues. The V end lost 0 bases, the J end lost 2 bases, and 11 bases lay between the germline ends. The germline gives CDR1 GTSNPN, CDR2 SVGIG (reference sequence). The chain's CDR3 is CAWSVAPNTYEQYF. The CDR3 nucleotides read TGTGCCTGGAGTGTAGCGCCCAACACCTACGAGCAGTACTTC.

The gene calls are TRBV30 and TRBJ2-5; TRBD1 or TRBD2 may be the D gene (5 bases each). Looked up from germline, CDR1 is GTSNPN and CDR2 is SVGIG (reference sequence). With 5 bases removed from V and 9 bases from J, the gap between germline ends came to 10 bases. The CDR3 has 10 amino acids. The CDR3 here is CAWGQAAQYF. The CDR3 region has the DNA TGTGCCTGGGGACAAGCGGCCCAGTACTTC.

The gene calls are TRBV11-3 and TRBJ1-5; D is uncertain. The CDR3 is 15 amino acids. Trimming left V 1 base short and J 0 bases short, with 7 bases between. The germline gives CDR1 SGHNT, CDR2 YENEEA. The DNA of the CDR3 is TGTGCCAGCAGCTTAGGAGGCTATAGCAATCAGCCCCAGCATTTT. Its protein is CASSLGGYSNQPQHF.

This chain uses TRBV11-2 with TRBJ1-2; no firm D call. CDR3 length: 14 amino acids. CDR1 and CDR2 (germline): SGHAT, FQNNGV. Trimming removed 5 bases from V and 2 bases from J, with 12 bases in between. CDR3 sequence: CASSTPQVNYGYTF. The CDR3 DNA sequence: TGTGCCAGCAGCACACCCCAGGTGAACTATGGCTACACCTTC.